This TCR beta chain originates from a study of blood T cell repertoires in COVID-19. The wider study: Sites across the United States, Italy and Spain contributed samples from acute and convalescent COVID-19. PBMCs, B-cell-depleted T cells, or T cells were the source of the cDNA or gDNA that made up the material.

Cohorts were assigned according to the clinical history that participants reported. This clone was recorded a few times. In the source study's methods: By means of reference gene primer amplification, nucleated cell counts were estimated. Clones were read by immunoSEQ multiplex PCR, and TCRdb kept only the in-frame ones, dropping some. That table gives V, J and clone size, and the DNA gave D and trimming. Here the sample spans 150,000 to 200,000 clones, more than 65% being singletons. The V and J ends lost 0 bases and 2 bases, in that order; junction bases with no gene match: 3. Per the germline V gene, CDR1 is WNHNN and CDR2 is SYGVQD (reference sequence). The CDR3 covers 18 residues.

Sequenced material: PBMCs or T cells enriched from blood (not recorded which). This chain connects TRBV10-1 to TRBJ2-6, with 11 bases identical to TRBD2. The sequence was obtained from a woman aged 45-65 years with acute COVID-19. The CDR3 loop reads CASSESIAGGPGANVLTF. DNA for the CDR3: TGCGCCAGCAGTGAGTCCATAGCGGGGGGGCCTGGGGCCAACGTCCTGACTTTC.